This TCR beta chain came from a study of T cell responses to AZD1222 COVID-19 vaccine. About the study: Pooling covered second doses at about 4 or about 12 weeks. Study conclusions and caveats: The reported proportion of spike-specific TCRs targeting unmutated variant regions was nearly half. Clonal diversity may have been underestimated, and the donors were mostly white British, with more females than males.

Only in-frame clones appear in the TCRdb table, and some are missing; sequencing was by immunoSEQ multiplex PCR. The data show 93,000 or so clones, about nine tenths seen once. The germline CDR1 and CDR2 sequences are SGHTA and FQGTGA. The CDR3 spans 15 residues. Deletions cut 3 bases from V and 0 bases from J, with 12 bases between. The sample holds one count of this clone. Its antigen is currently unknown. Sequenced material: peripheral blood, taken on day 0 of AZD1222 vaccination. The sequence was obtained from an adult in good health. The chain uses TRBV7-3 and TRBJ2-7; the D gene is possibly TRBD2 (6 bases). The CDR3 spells CASSFGGANSYEQYF. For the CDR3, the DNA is TGTGCCAGCAGCTTCGGCGGGGCGAACTCCTACGAGCAGTACTTC.